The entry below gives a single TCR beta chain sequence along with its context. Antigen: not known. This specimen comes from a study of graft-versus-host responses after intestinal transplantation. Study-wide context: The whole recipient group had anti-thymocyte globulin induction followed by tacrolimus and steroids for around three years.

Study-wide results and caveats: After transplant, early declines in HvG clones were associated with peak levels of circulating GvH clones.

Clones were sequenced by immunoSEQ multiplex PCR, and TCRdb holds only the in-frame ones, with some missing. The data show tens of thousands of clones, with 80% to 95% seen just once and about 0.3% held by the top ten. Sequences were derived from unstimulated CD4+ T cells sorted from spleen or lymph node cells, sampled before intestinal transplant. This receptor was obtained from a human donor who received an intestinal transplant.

The CDR3 loop reads CASSVTGLYGYTF. Here the CDR3 DNA reads TGTGCCAGCAGCGTGACAGGACTCTATGGCTACACCTTC. This chain joins TRBV6-5 and TRBJ1-2, with D perhaps matching TRBD1 (6 bases). This CDR3 comprises 13 residues. CDR1 is MNHEY and CDR2 is SVGAGI in the germline V gene. V lost 6 bases and J lost 4, with 12 bases in between.